This TCR beta chain originates from a study of early T cells in non-severe SARS-CoV-2 infection. This clonotype was found many times. The CDR3 totals 15 residues. Germline V lookup: CDR1 LGHNA, CDR2 YSLEER. The J segment lost 6 bases and the V segment lost 1 base, leaving 5 bases of the junction unmatched. TCRdb analysed the 5' RACE reads with MiXCR anew, one entry per CDR3 protein. The table shows roughly 30,000 distinct CDR3 sequences, with roughly 4.7% occurring only once. The sample comprised whole blood. This TCR was recovered from an adult who was a healthcare worker with PCR-confirmed SARS-CoV-2 infection or an uninfected control (not recorded which). This rearrangement joins TRBV4-3 to TRBJ2-3, with TRBD2 identical over 9 bases. The CDR3 loop is CASSQGAGGLDTQYF. In DNA, the CDR3 is TGCGCCAGCAGCCAAGGGGCGGGAGGGTTGGATACGCAGTATTTT.